The present entry profiles one TCR beta chain with its context. Antigen: not known. These data originate in a study of T cell responses to AZD1222 COVID-19 vaccine. As for the study in general: Doses given second, at about 4 or about 12 weeks, were pooled. The study, taken as a whole, reports: Only a handful of AZD1222 recipients were seropositive at baseline. There were vaccine-associated CD4 TCRs across spike, dominant at 160-218 and 743-854. Repertoire sampling was restricted to post-peak T cell response timepoints.

Trimming removed 5 bases from V and 1 base from J, with 17 bases in between. CDR3 length: 16 amino acids. Germline assignment: CDR1 PRHDT and CDR2 FYEKMQ (reference sequence). TCRdb's table, derived via immunoSEQ multiplex PCR, lists solely in-frame clones and lacks some. This table has 180,000 or so clones, approximately 94% appearing once. The chain links TRBV13 to TRBJ1-1, with D possibly matching TRBD1 (6 bases). This receptor was identified in an adult in good health. Sequences were derived from peripheral blood, sampled on day 0 of AZD1222 vaccination. CDR3 sequence: CASSPYSDRRNTEAFF. The DNA for the CDR3 is TGTGCCAGCAGCCCCTACTCGGACAGACGGAACACTGAAGCTTTCTTT.